Following are 24 T cell receptor beta chains from one sample sequenced in a study of shared clonotypes between healthy human individuals. Here immunoSEQ multiplex PCR was the method, and the copy in TCRdb shows in-frame clones only, minus some. The repertoire holds a few million clones, with about 92% as singletons. The material sequenced was naive CD4+ T cells from PBMCs. Subset in this sample: CD45RA+ positively selected. These receptors all come from a man younger than 35 in good health. Some clones in this sample may be carry-over from other donors' samples.

The V gene is TRBV14, the J gene TRBJ1-5; possible D gene TRBD1, 5 bases. This CDR3 comprises 14 residues. CDR1 and CDR2 (germline): SGHDN, FVKESK. With 3 bases removed from V and 3 bases from J, the gap between germline ends came to 9 bases. The CDR3 reads CASSQEGPNQPQHF. CDR3 nucleotides: TGTGCCAGCAGCCAGGAGGGACCCAATCAGCCCCAGCATTTT. Full variable domain (remainder filled in from reference TRBV14 and TRBJ1-5): EAGVTQFPSHSVIEKGQTVTLRCDPISGHDNLYWYRRVMGKEIKFLLHFVKESKQDESGMPNNRFLAERTGGTYSTLKVQPAELEDSGVYFCASSQEGPNQPQHFGDGTRLSIL.

The chain carries TRBV18 and TRBJ1-2; 7 bases are shared with TRBD1. Germline CDR1 and CDR2: KGHSH and LQKENI. The CDR3 extends over 15 amino acids. V was clipped by 4 bases and J by 3 bases; unmatched bases: 8. The CDR3 DNA follows: TGTGCCAGCTCACAGGGACAGATATTAGACTATGGCTACACCTTC. Translation gives CASSQGQILDYGYTF.

The chain employs TRBV18 and TRBJ1-1; D uncertain. V gave up 4 bases and J gave up 1 base, with 7 bases separating them. Germline V gene sequence: CDR1 KGHSH, CDR2 LQKENI. This CDR3 comprises 13 residues. The CDR3 here is CASSHTRNTEAFF. CDR3 coding DNA: TGTGCCAGCTCACACACAAGGAACACTGAAGCTTTCTTT.

The J gene is TRBJ2-2, the V gene TRBV4-2; the D gene is possibly TRBD2 (5 bases). Between the trimmed V and J ends, which lost 4 bases and 0 bases, there was a span of 12 bases. The CDR3 covers 16 residues. Germline CDR1 and CDR2: LGHNA and YNFKEQ. The CDR3 protein is CASSLLAGPNTGELFF. The CDR3 DNA follows: TGTGCCAGCAGCCTCCTCGCGGGCCCGAACACCGGGGAGCTGTTTTTT.

V is TRBV4-1 and J is TRBJ2-2, with a tentative D call TRBD2 (6 bases). Germline loops: CDR1 MGHRA, CDR2 YSYEKL. Trimming took 2 bases from V and 0 from J, leaving 13 bases between them. The CDR3 loop spans 17 amino acids. CDR3 sequence reads: CASSQPRGRSNTGELFF. The CDR3 DNA reads as TGCGCCAGCAGCCAACCCCGGGGGAGGTCGAACACCGGGGAGCTGTTTTTT.

This clone came up once. CDR3 residues: CASSFIGTSNVNEQFF. The CDR3 region has the DNA TGTGCCAGCAGCTTTATAGGGACTAGCAATGTGAATGAGCAGTTCTTC. V is TRBV7-6 and J is TRBJ2-1, with 9 bases lining up with TRBD2. Germline assignment: CDR1 SGHVS and CDR2 FNYEAQ. The CDR3 is made up of 16 amino acids. V was pared by 3 bases and J by 7 bases, with 10 bases of the junction left unmatched.

J is TRBJ2-2 and V is TRBV7-8; D unclear. Trimming took 0 bases from V and 5 from J, leaving 16 bases between them. Germline values: CDR1 SGHVS, CDR2 FQNEAQ. The length of the CDR3 is 17 residues. The CDR3 coding sequence is TGTGCCAGCAGCTTAGCGGGTCGGTGGGCCTCGACCGGGGAGCTGTTTTTT. It translates to CASSLAGRWASTGELFF. The whole variable domain, filled in from reference TRBV7-8 and TRBJ2-2, reads GAGVSQSPRYKVAKRGQDVALRCDPISGHVSLFWYQQALGQGPEFLTYFQNEAQLDKSGLPSDRFFAERPEGSVSTLKIQRTQQEDSAVYLCASSLAGRWASTGELFFGEGSRLTVL.

The chain is built from TRBV19 and TRBJ1-5; D may be TRBD1 (6 bases). Germline CDR1 LNHDA, CDR2 SQIVND (reference sequence). Trimming pared 5 bases from V and 0 bases from J, leaving 14 bases between. This CDR3 contains 16 residues. DNA of the CDR3: TGTGCCAGTAGTCCCCGGACAGCTAATAGCAATCAGCCCCAGCATTTT. Protein product: CASSPRTANSNQPQHF.

V is TRBV7-3 and J is TRBJ2-1; 15 bases line up with TRBD2. J was trimmed by 7 bases and V by 5 bases; bases with no gene match: 3. CDR1 is SGHTA, CDR2 FQGTGA, per germline. This CDR3 spans 15 amino acids. CDR3 in DNA: TGTGCCAGCAGCCAAGGGACTAGCGGGAGGAATGAGCAGTTCTTC. Its translation: CASSQGTSGRNEQFF.

The chain uses TRBV6-6 and TRBJ1-1, with 9 bases fitting TRBD1. The CDR3 totals 16 residues. V shed 5 bases, J shed 3 bases, and the junction held 10 bases outside the gene matches. The germline gives CDR1 MNHNY, CDR2 SVGAGI (reference sequence). This CDR3 reads CASSTTGGGRYTEAFF. DNA for the CDR3: TGTGCCAGCAGTACCACAGGGGGCGGAAGGTACACTGAAGCTTTCTTT.

This clone was counted once. The chain joins TRBV7-9 to TRBJ2-1, with TRBD2 matching over 12 bases. The CDR3 is made up of 15 amino acids. Trimming took 5 bases from V and 5 from J; bases not matched to a gene: 4. CDR1 SEHNR and CDR2 FQNEAQ come from the germline V gene (reference sequence). Here the CDR3 reads CASSELAGGDNEQFF. The DNA of the CDR3 is TGTGCCAGCAGCGAACTAGCGGGGGGAGACAATGAGCAGTTCTTC.

The chain couples TRBV4-1 to TRBJ1-5; D is possibly TRBD1 (5 bases). The germline V and J ends were trimmed by 3 bases and 0 bases, with 18 bases remaining between them. CDR3 length equals 18 residues. CDR1 is MGHRA, CDR2 YSYEKL, per germline. The CDR3 protein is CASSHRTRRAYSNQPQHF. The CDR3, as DNA: TGCGCCAGCAGCCATCGGACGCGCAGGGCCTATAGCAATCAGCCCCAGCATTTT.

The chain uses TRBV28 and TRBJ1-1; possible D gene TRBD1, 6 bases. CDR1 and CDR2 from the germline V gene are MDHEN and SYDVKM. This CDR3 has 16 residues. Trimming stripped 2 bases from V and 7 bases from J, with 20 bases between. The CDR3 spells CASSLGGGAEVGEAFF. CDR3 bases: TGTGCCAGCAGTTTAGGGGGGGGCGCCGAAGTAGGTGAAGCTTTCTTT. Full variable domain (outside the CDR3, taken from reference TRBV28 and TRBJ1-1): DVKVTQSSRYLVKRTGEKVFLECVQDMDHENMFWYRQDPGLGLRLIYFSYDVKMKEKGDIPEGYSVSREKKERFSLILESASTNQTSMYLCASSLGGGAEVGEAFFGQGTRLTVV.

J is TRBJ2-1 and V is TRBV30; no definite D call. Germline V CDR1 and CDR2: GTSNPN, SVGIG (reference sequence). Trimming pared 1 base from V and 6 bases from J, leaving 7 bases between. This CDR3 is 12 amino acids long. CDR3 nucleotides: TGTGCCTGGAGTGCGACTTCCAATGAGCAGTTCTTC. This gives the protein CAWSATSNEQFF.

This clone was counted a single time. This specimen includes other DNA sequences encoding the same CDR3. The genes are TRBV2 and TRBJ2-2; a possible D gene is TRBD1 (5 bases). This CDR3 is 14 amino acids long. CDR1 is SNHLY, CDR2 FYNNEI, per germline. Trimming cost V 5 bases and J 1 base, with 8 bases left between them. The CDR3 coding sequence is TGTGCCAGCAGTCCCAGGGTGAACACCGGGGAGCTGTTTTTT. Its translation is CASSPRVNTGELFF.

V is TRBV19 and J is TRBJ1-2; 8 nucleotides agree with TRBD1. Germline V gene data show CDR1 as LNHDA and CDR2 as SQIVND (reference sequence). CDR3 length equals 14 residues. V shed 5 bases and J 5 bases; nucleotides not matched to a gene: 7. The DNA for the CDR3 is TGTGCCAGTAGTTACCGGGACAGGCCGTATGGCTACACCTTC. Its translation is CASSYRDRPYGYTF.

V gene TRBV10-2 combines with J gene TRBJ1-1; D might be TRBD1 (6 bases). The V end was cut by 0 bases, the J end by 10 bases, with 12 bases between. This CDR3 contains 13 residues. Germline lookup yields CDR1 WSHSY and CDR2 SAAADI. In DNA form, the CDR3 reads TGCGCCAGCAGTGAGTCAGGACAGTTGAGAGCTTTCTTT. It encodes CASSESGQLRAFF.

As regards this clone: The same CDR3 also results from other DNA sequences found in this sample. The gene calls are TRBV19 and TRBJ1-1; tentatively, D is TRBD1 (6 bases). V was trimmed by 3 bases and J by 5 bases, leaving 13 bases between them. The V gene's germline CDR1 is LNHDA and CDR2 SQIVND (reference sequence). The CDR3 spans 14 residues. CDR3 nucleotides: TGTGCCAGTAGTATTCGGAGGGGGAATACTGAAGCTTTCTTT. As protein: CASSIRRGNTEAFF.

This chain joins TRBV6-1 and TRBJ2-7; 9 nucleotides agree with TRBD1. Losses at the gene ends were 6 bases for V and 7 bases for J; bases not matched to a gene: 13. Germline V gene sequence: CDR1 MNHNS, CDR2 SASEGT. CDR3 size: 15 residues. CDR3 protein: CASSRIRQGEGEQYF. CDR3 DNA sequence: TGTGCCAGCAGCAGAATACGACAGGGGGAGGGGGAGCAGTACTTC.

The rearrangement uses TRBV25-1 and TRBJ2-1, with D maybe TRBD2 (6 bases). CDR3 size: 14 residues. Germline V gene lookup returns CDR1 MGHDK and CDR2 SYGVNS. V lost 3 bases, J lost 8 bases, and 14 bases lay in between. CDR3 loop: CASSDPTSSDEQFF. CDR3 sequence (DNA): TGTGCCAGCAGTGACCCCACTAGCTCCGATGAGCAGTTCTTC.

The chain is built from TRBV6-5 and TRBJ1-4; possibly TRBD1 for D (6 bases). V was shortened by 2 bases and J by 12 bases, with 10 bases between the two germline ends. CDR1 and CDR2 from the germline V gene are MNHEY and SVGAGI. The CDR3 consists of 12 residues. CDR3 protein: CASSYRKGELFF. The CDR3 region has the DNA TGTGCCAGCAGTTACCGAAAGGGGGAACTGTTTTTT.

The chain recombines TRBV5-8 with TRBJ1-5, with TRBD1 as a possible D gene (5 bases). The CDR3 sequence is 15 residues long. V shed 3 bases and J shed 5 bases, with 15 bases lying between them. Per the germline V gene, CDR1 is SGHTS and CDR2 is YDEGEE. CDR3 sequence: CASSSPGGGYQPQHF. Here the CDR3 DNA reads TGTGCCAGCAGCTCCCCCGGGGGGGGGTATCAGCCCCAGCATTTT.

The chain couples TRBV6-1 to TRBJ2-7; D is possibly TRBD2 (6 bases). The CDR3 totals 14 residues. The ends were cut back, 3 bases at V and 6 bases at J, with 15 bases in the middle. Germline CDR1 and CDR2: MNHNS and SASEGT. The CDR3 sequence: CASSDLAPGGEQYF. The CDR3 DNA reads TGTGCCAGCAGTGATTTGGCCCCCGGGGGCGAGCAGTACTTC.

This chain joins TRBV29-1 and TRBJ2-3; no clear D gene. The CDR3 runs to 13 residues. V gave up 6 bases and J gave up 2 bases, with 12 bases separating them. Germline V gene lookup returns CDR1 SQVTM and CDR2 ANQGSEA. The CDR3 region has the DNA TGCAGCGTGCACGGAAGATACACAGATACGCAGTATTTT. Its translation: CSVHGRYTDTQYF.